The entry that follows covers one T cell receptor (beta chain) sequence. The target antigen is unknown. Repertoires were generated with immunoSEQ multiplex PCR, while TCRdb's copy carries only in-frame clones and drops some. The table includes 1 million to 1.2 million clones, 77% detected once. Germline-derived CDR1 and CDR2 are LNHDA and SQIVND (reference sequence). V lost 4 bases to trimming and J lost 2 bases, with 3 bases between them. This CDR3 is 12 amino acids long. The data originate from a study of shared clonotypes between healthy human individuals. Study results and limitations: Clonotype sharing across a few donors was observed for around 4.8% of naive CD4 clonotypes. Generation probability values for non-shared clonotypes were lower than those for clonotypes shared by all four donors.

The chain couples TRBV19 to TRBJ1-3; no reliable D call. The receptor's source is a man between 18 and 29 years old in good health. Some clones in this sample may be carry-over from other donors' samples. Material for sequencing was memory CD4+ T cells from PBMCs. Subset indicated: CD45RA-negative fraction. As DNA, the CDR3 is TGTGCCAGTAGTACAACTGGAAACACCATATATTTT. Amino acid sequence: CASSTTGNTIYF. Variable domain in full (rest from reference TRBV19 and TRBJ1-3): DGGITQSPKYLFRKEGQNVTLSCEQNLNHDAMYWYRQDPGQGLRLIYYSQIVNDFQKGDIAEGYSVSREKKESFPLTVTSAQKNPTAFYLCASSTTGNTIYFGEGSWLTVV.